One T cell receptor (beta chain) is described in this entry. Its cognate antigen is unknown. J was trimmed by 4 bases and V by 6 bases; bases with no gene match: 16. There are 18 residues in the CDR3. CDR1 and CDR2 (germline): KGHDR, SFDVKD. Treatment noted: some 19 received Ad26.COV2.S at low or high dose, single or two shots; roughly 5 received placebo; per-sample allocation not given. Each sample was drawn 63 days after the first injection (of vaccine or placebo). This record comes from a study of Ad26.COV2.S vaccination and SARS-CoV-2 variants. Study results and limitations: Measurement of non-spike TCR breadth gave similar results in vaccine and placebo recipients.

Here immunoSEQ multiplex PCR was the method, and the copy in TCRdb shows in-frame clones only, minus some. The table includes some 320,000 clones, about 86% detected once. This TCR derives from a person between 18 and 59 years old who received the Ad26.COV2.S COVID-19 vaccine or a placebo. The sequencing here drew on peripheral blood, taken in a trial of Ad26.COV2.S vaccine versus placebo. This chain connects TRBV24-1 to TRBJ2-3, with TRBD2 matching 9 bases. DNA of the CDR3: TGTGCCACCAGTCCGAGACCGGGGAGTAGCGGGGGATCAGATACGCAGTATTTT. It codes for CATSPRPGSSGGSDTQYF.